This T cell receptor (beta chain) appears in the sequencing data of a study of CD8 T cells in Susac syndrome. The study sequenced TCR beta in blood CD8+ and CD4+ T cells. Isolation of CD8+ and CD4+ T cells was performed negatively, whereas enrichment of TEMRA cells was done by FACS. The V gene's germline CDR1 is ENHRY and CDR2 SYGVKD. V was shortened by 4 bases and J by 0 bases, with 17 bases between the two germline ends. This CDR3 comprises 17 residues. Random hexamers primed reverse transcription of about 0.45 to 1 ug RNA. Via MiXCR, TCRdb re-called the immunoSEQ multiplex PCR reads, giving one row per CDR3 protein. The repertoire includes fewer than 250,000 distinct CDR3 sequences, under 95% of them detected once, and 0.1% sits in the top ten.

This TCR came from a human donor in good health. The sequenced sample consisted of CD4+ T cells from PBMCs. The J gene is TRBJ2-3, the V gene TRBV10-3; perhaps TRBD2 as D (6 bases). The CDR3 region has the DNA TGTGCCATCAGTGGGTTTGTGGCGGGGAGTAGCACAGATACGCAGTATTTT. Translated: CAISGFVAGSSTDTQYF.